The present T cell receptor beta chain was sequenced within a study of blood T cells in healthy people across ages. Notes on the study in general: It was the long-lived donors that had more naive CD4+ cells and higher diversity than aged donors.

CDR3 length equals 17 residues. Germline V gene lookup returns CDR1 MNHNS and CDR2 SASEGT. Each donor had about 10 milliliters of peripheral blood drawn. As to this clonotype: Its matching antigen is unknown.

For the second PCR, which ran for about 6 to 11 cycles, a sample-barcoded 5' primer and a J-beta primer mix were used. In TCRdb, the 5' RACE reads were re-called with MiXCR into one record per CDR3 protein. The sample yields 900,000 to 950,000 distinct CDR3 sequences, roughly 29% seen once. The data were also submitted as part of a second study, on T cells of mothers and their children.

Sequences were obtained from blood. This chain connects TRBV6-1 to TRBJ2-7; 10 bases match TRBD2. With the DNA end fitting TRBJ2-5 better, the J assignment may be wrong. This sequence originates from a woman in her thirties or forties in good health. CDR3 bases: TGTGCCAGCAGTGAACTAAAAGCGGGGGGGCCTCAAGAGACCCAGTACTTC. This sequence encodes CASSELKAGGPQETQYF.